These T cell receptor beta chains were read from a single sample in a study of cytomegalovirus exposure and HLA in healthy donors. Clones were sequenced by immunoSEQ multiplex PCR, and TCRdb holds only the in-frame ones, with some missing. The table lists 150,000 or so clones, 84% of them singletons. Specimen: PBMCs. These receptors were collected from a man younger than 45 in good health and CMV-seronegative. Both conserved end residues are part of each CDR3. The D gene is left open where the match is weak. Some rows have no size entry. The others give once, few or many, or a class for an expanded clone.

j_gene,abundance,v_gene,d_gene,CDR3nt,CDR3aa
TRBJ1-1,NA,TRBV4-1,TRBD1,TGCGCCAGCCGGGACAGGGCGAACACTGAAGCTTTCTTT,CASRDRANTEAFF
TRBJ2-4,NA,TRBV2,TRBD2,TGTGCCAGCTGGGGGGGCAGCGGGAGCATCGGTAAAAACATTCAGTACTTC,CASWGGSGSIGKNIQYF
TRBJ2-1,NA,TRBV7-9,NA,TGTTCCAGCAGCTTAGCGCTGTCTAGCGAGTACAATGAGCAGTTCTTC,CSSSLALSSEYNEQFF
TRBJ1-2,NA,TRBV11-2,TRBD1,TGTGCCAGCAGCTTAGGAGGACAGGGTGCGGCCTTCTATGGCTACACCTTC,CASSLGGQGAAFYGYTF
TRBJ2-6,NA,TRBV30,NA,TGTGCCTGGAGTGTTGTCCTCTCTGGGGCCAACGTCCTGACTTTC,CAWSVVLSGANVLTF
TRBJ1-1,NA,TRBV19,TRBD1,TGTGCCAGTAGTATAGAAACAGGGGGCGGGAACACTGAAGCTTTCTTT,CASSIETGGGNTEAFF
TRBJ1-5,NA,TRBV11-2,NA,TGTGCCAGCAGCCCGGGGGGTAATCAGCCCCAGCATTTT,CASSPGGNQPQHF
TRBJ2-6,once,TRBV12-5,NA,TGTGCTAGCAGGGCAGCAGGGACCAACGTCCTGACTTTC,CASRAAGTNVLTF
TRBJ1-2,NA,TRBV30,TRBD1,TGTGCCTGGAGTTTCGGGACAGGGGGCGTCGGTGGGGGCTACACCTTC,CAWSFGTGGVGGGYTF
TRBJ2-1,NA,TRBV2,TRBD2,TGTGCCAGCAGTGATCAGCTCGGACTAGCGGGGCCCTACAATGAGCAGTTCTTC,CASSDQLGLAGPYNEQFF
TRBJ1-6,NA,TRBV6-7,TRBD1,TGTGCCAGCAGTTACTCGTGGGACAGTAATTCACCCCTCCACTTT,CASSYSWDSNSPLHF
TRBJ2-7,NA,TRBV27,NA,TGTGCCAGCAGCCGATACAGGTCCCCAAGTATTTACGAGCAGTACTTC,CASSRYRSPSIYEQYF
TRBJ2-1,NA,TRBV10-3,NA,TGTGCCATCAGTGCATACAATGAGCAGTTCTTC,CAISAYNEQFF